The source of this TCR beta chain is a study of T cell repertoires in cytomegalovirus infection. Study at large: Indications of both CMV infection and matching HLA type were provided by public TCR beta signatures.

TCRdb re-analysed the reads in MiXCR, keeping a single row per CDR3 protein. The sample records about 920,000 distinct CDR3 sequences, roughly 30% being singletons. This clonotype was counted many times. Its cognate antigen is unknown. The CDR3 contains 13 residues. CDR1 and CDR2 (germline): SGHTA, FQGNSA. Trimming shortened V by 5 bases and J by 3 bases, and 10 bases separated the two germline ends. The chain couples TRBV7-2 to TRBJ2-5; unclear D gene. Sequences were derived from cultured CD8+ T cells from PBMCs, sampled from culture after CMV antigen stimulation. This TCR came from a human donor in good health (CMV status not recorded). Some clones in this sample may be carry-over from other donors' samples. The CDR3 DNA is TGTGCCAGCAGCCCTGGGATAGAAGAGACCCAGTACTTC. It codes for CASSPGIEETQYF.